This record concerns one T cell receptor (beta chain) sequence. This specimen belongs to a study of blood T cell repertoires in COVID-19. In the study overall: The samples span acute and convalescent COVID-19 from the United States, Italy and Spain. From T cells, B-cell-depleted T cells, or PBMCs came the material, which was cDNA or gDNA.

V was shortened by 5 bases and J by 0 bases, with 5 bases between the two germline ends. The CDR3 extends over 13 amino acids. Per the study methods: Reference gene primers were amplified, and this amplification served to estimate nucleated cell counts. Method: immunoSEQ multiplex PCR; TCRdb's copy keeps in-frame clones and lacks some. V and J calls and clone size are those listed in that table; D and trimming were worked out from the DNA. The data contain roughly 230,000 clones, around four fifths of them singletons. Sequenced sample: peripheral blood. The V call is TRBV12-3 or TRBV12-4, the J call TRBJ1-5; D unresolved. This clonotype was sampled from a man aged 35 to 55 with active or convalescent COVID-19. In DNA, the CDR3 is TGTGCCAGCAGTCCCCATAGCAATCAGCCCCAGCATTTT. Amino acids: CASSPHSNQPQHF.